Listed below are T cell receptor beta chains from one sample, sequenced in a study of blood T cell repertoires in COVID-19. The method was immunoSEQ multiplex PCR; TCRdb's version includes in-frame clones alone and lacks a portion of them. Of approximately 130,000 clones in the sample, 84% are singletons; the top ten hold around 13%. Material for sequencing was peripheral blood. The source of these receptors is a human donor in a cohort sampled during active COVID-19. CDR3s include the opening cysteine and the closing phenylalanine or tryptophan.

CDR3aa: CASSLDRNYGYTF
j_gene: TRBJ1-2
v_gene: TRBV6-5

CDR3aa: CSARPGYGYTF
j_gene: TRBJ1-2
v_gene: TRBV20-1

CDR3aa: CASSPLRLAGSTDTQYF
j_gene: TRBJ2-3
v_gene: TRBV18

CDR3aa: CASSEGDSAFF
j_gene: TRBJ1-1
v_gene: TRBV10-2

CDR3aa: CATYLDRGRVYEQYF
j_gene: TRBJ2-7
v_gene: TRBV6-5

CDR3aa: CASSPTLGAYEQYF
j_gene: TRBJ2-7
v_gene: TRBV6-5

CDR3aa: CASSVVPGEGAEQFF
j_gene: TRBJ2-1
v_gene: TRBV9

CDR3aa: CASSLNSYEQYF
j_gene: TRBJ2-7
v_gene: TRBV4-2

CDR3aa: CASSLAADLTGELFF
j_gene: TRBJ2-2
v_gene: TRBV5-4

CDR3aa: CASSSLPTGGNEKLFF
j_gene: TRBJ1-4
v_gene: TRBV7-9

CDR3aa: CASSSQGAQFNYGYTF
j_gene: TRBJ1-2
v_gene: TRBV7-9

CDR3aa: CASSLNVGAPPYF
j_gene: TRBJ2-7
v_gene: TRBV11-3

CDR3aa: CASRLTVSNSPLHF
j_gene: TRBJ1-6
v_gene: TRBV5-5

CDR3aa: CASSINRVSAGELFF
j_gene: TRBJ2-2
v_gene: TRBV19

CDR3aa: CASSQEEWGARLIPLIF
j_gene: TRBJ2-1
v_gene: TRBV3-1/TRBV3-2

CDR3aa: CASSPLTGANTGELFF
j_gene: TRBJ2-2
v_gene: TRBV18

CDR3aa: CASSQGAGGLRETQYF
j_gene: TRBJ2-5
v_gene: TRBV3-1/TRBV3-2

CDR3aa: CASSLREFNEQYF
j_gene: TRBJ2-7
v_gene: TRBV12-3/TRBV12-4

CDR3aa: CAWSPPGHQVEKLFF
j_gene: TRBJ1-4
v_gene: TRBV30

CDR3aa: CASSFGGPGNEKLFF
j_gene: TRBJ1-4
v_gene: TRBV5-1

CDR3aa: CASSKDGRSSTDTQYF
j_gene: TRBJ2-3
v_gene: TRBV21-1

CDR3aa: CASSQAGGAAANEKLFF
j_gene: TRBJ1-4
v_gene: TRBV4-2

CDR3aa: CASSLRVGSYEQYF
j_gene: TRBJ2-7
v_gene: TRBV5-1

CDR3aa: CASSEAGTGGQGYTF
j_gene: TRBJ1-2
v_gene: TRBV6-1

CDR3aa: CASSFVHRQGRYGYTF
j_gene: TRBJ1-2
v_gene: TRBV27

CDR3aa: CASRIQGSGYGEQFF
j_gene: TRBJ2-1
v_gene: TRBV19

CDR3aa: CASSIKGETEAFF
j_gene: TRBJ1-1
v_gene: TRBV7-9

CDR3aa: CASSPEGVDYNEQFF
j_gene: TRBJ2-1
v_gene: TRBV7-9

CDR3aa: CASRLALPRGGDQPQHF
j_gene: TRBJ1-5
v_gene: TRBV12-2

CDR3aa: CASSGRGDSPLHF
j_gene: TRBJ1-6
v_gene: TRBV10-2

CDR3aa: CASSATGFEQYF
j_gene: TRBJ2-7
v_gene: TRBV11-1

CDR3aa: CASSLFGEGGYGYTF
j_gene: TRBJ1-2
v_gene: TRBV7-9

CDR3aa: CASSPLAGGLGGEQFF
j_gene: TRBJ2-1
v_gene: TRBV6-6

CDR3aa: CASSEPGLKYF
j_gene: TRBJ2-3
v_gene: TRBV7-3

CDR3aa: CASSLGRDYGYTF
j_gene: TRBJ1-2
v_gene: TRBV6-5

CDR3aa: CASSQDEAGFGYTF
j_gene: TRBJ1-2
v_gene: TRBV4-1

CDR3aa: CATEPTGTGYNEQFF
j_gene: TRBJ2-1
v_gene: TRBV19

CDR3aa: CASSYRDTNTEAFF
j_gene: TRBJ1-1
v_gene: TRBV5-6

CDR3aa: CASSQAETGGSSYEQYF
j_gene: TRBJ2-7
v_gene: TRBV4-1

CDR3aa: CASSPLPGTATSYEQYF
j_gene: TRBJ2-7
v_gene: TRBV6-6

CDR3aa: CASSLWGSPGKGYTF
j_gene: TRBJ1-2
v_gene: TRBV19

CDR3aa: CAIREKSGGYSYNEQFF
j_gene: TRBJ2-1
v_gene: TRBV10-3

CDR3aa: CASSPGTGGGNEQFF
j_gene: TRBJ2-1
v_gene: TRBV7-7

CDR3aa: CASRDTGTGDYGYTF
j_gene: TRBJ1-2
v_gene: TRBV6-6

CDR3aa: CASSLRGGGYTF
j_gene: TRBJ1-2
v_gene: TRBV19

CDR3aa: CASSEDRLDPNSPLHF
j_gene: TRBJ1-6
v_gene: TRBV6-1

CDR3aa: CASSPGGGRPDTQYF
j_gene: TRBJ2-3
v_gene: TRBV3-1/TRBV3-2

CDR3aa: CASSRGQDGYTF
j_gene: TRBJ1-2
v_gene: TRBV14

CDR3aa: CASSSAGNSPLHF
j_gene: TRBJ1-6
v_gene: TRBV11-1

CDR3aa: CASSQLINTEAFF
j_gene: TRBJ1-1
v_gene: TRBV4-1

CDR3aa: CASSDRRGYNEQFF
j_gene: TRBJ2-1
v_gene: TRBV2

CDR3aa: CASSVTGSSGDTQYF
j_gene: TRBJ2-3
v_gene: TRBV7-6

CDR3aa: CASSEARGRVFYGYTF
j_gene: TRBJ1-2
v_gene: TRBV2

CDR3aa: CSLSTNTEAFF
j_gene: TRBJ1-1
v_gene: TRBV20-1

CDR3aa: CASSRRTGSGTQYF
j_gene: TRBJ2-3
v_gene: TRBV11-1